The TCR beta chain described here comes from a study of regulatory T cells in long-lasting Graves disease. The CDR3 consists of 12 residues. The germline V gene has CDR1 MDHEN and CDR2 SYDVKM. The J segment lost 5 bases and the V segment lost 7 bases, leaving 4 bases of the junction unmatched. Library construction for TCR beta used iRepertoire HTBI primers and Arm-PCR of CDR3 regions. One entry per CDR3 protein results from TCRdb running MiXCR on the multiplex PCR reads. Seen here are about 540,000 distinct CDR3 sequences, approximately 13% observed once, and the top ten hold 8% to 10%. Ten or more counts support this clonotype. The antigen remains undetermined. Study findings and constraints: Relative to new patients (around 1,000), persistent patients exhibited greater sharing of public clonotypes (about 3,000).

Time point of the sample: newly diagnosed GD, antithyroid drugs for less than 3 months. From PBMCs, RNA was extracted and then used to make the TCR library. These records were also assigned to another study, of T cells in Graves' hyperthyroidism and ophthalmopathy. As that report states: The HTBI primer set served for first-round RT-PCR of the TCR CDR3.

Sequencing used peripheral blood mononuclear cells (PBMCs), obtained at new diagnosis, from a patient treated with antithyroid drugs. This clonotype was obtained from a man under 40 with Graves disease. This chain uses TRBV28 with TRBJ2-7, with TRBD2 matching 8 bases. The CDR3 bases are TGTGCCAGCACTACCGGGGGGGACGAGCAGTACTTC. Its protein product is CASTTGGDEQYF.